Sequencing of this TCR beta chain was carried out in a study of shared clonotypes between healthy human individuals. The germline V and J ends were trimmed by 5 bases and 2 bases, with 15 bases remaining between them. From germline, CDR1 is SEHNR and CDR2 FQNEAQ (reference sequence). The CDR3 covers 15 residues. Profiling relied on immunoSEQ multiplex PCR, and the TCRdb table lists in-frame clones only, not all of them. The sample lists some 1 million clones, under 80% occurring once. The genes are TRBV7-9 and TRBJ1-1; D is ambiguous. Sequencing was performed on memory CD4+ T cells sorted from blood. The sample's subset: CD45RA-negative fraction. The clonotype was recovered from a man younger than 35 in good health. The CDR3 is CASSAPGRANTEAFF. The DNA of the CDR3 is TGTGCCAGCAGCGCCCCTGGTAGGGCAAACACTGAAGCTTTCTTT.